This T cell receptor (beta chain) emerged from a study of T cell responses to AZD1222 COVID-19 vaccine. This clone was seen just once. The V end lost 6 bases, the J end lost 3 bases, and 11 bases lay between the germline ends. Germline values: CDR1 MNHEY, CDR2 SVGAGI. The CDR3 covers 13 residues. Data came from immunoSEQ multiplex PCR; TCRdb stores just in-frame clones and leaves some out. Seen here are around 100,000 clones, 89% observed once, and the top ten hold around 20%. The sequenced sample was peripheral blood, obtained on day 0 of AZD1222 vaccination. The clonotype comes from an adult in good health. The V call is TRBV6-5, the J call TRBJ1-1, with D hard to call. DNA for the CDR3: TGTGCCAGCAGACTATTCTCCGACACTGAAGCTTTCTTT. It encodes CASRLFSDTEAFF.